This T cell receptor beta chain was captured by sequencing in a study of blood T cell repertoires in COVID-19. Study at large: Sources were T cells, B-cell-depleted T cells, or PBMCs; the material itself was cDNA or gDNA.

In the original analysis: Amplification of reference gene primers was used by the study to estimate nucleated cell counts. The table came from immunoSEQ multiplex PCR; TCRdb's copy has only in-frame clones and leaves some out. D and trimming come from the DNA, and the V and J calls and clone size come from that table. The sample consists of about 97,000 clones, about 87% of them appearing once. The table lists this clone with a few counts. Deletions cut 5 bases from V and 10 bases from J, with 15 bases between. This CDR3 region has 13 residues. Germline V gives CDR1 LGHNT, CDR2 FRNRAP. The source is a human donor in a cohort sampled during active COVID-19. The source material was peripheral blood. V gene TRBV12-5 combines with J gene TRBJ2-1; possible D gene TRBD1, 8 bases. The CDR3 DNA sequence: TGTGCTAGTGGTCCGTACAGGGGGGGCGAGCAGTTCTTC. Residues: CASGPYRGGEQFF.